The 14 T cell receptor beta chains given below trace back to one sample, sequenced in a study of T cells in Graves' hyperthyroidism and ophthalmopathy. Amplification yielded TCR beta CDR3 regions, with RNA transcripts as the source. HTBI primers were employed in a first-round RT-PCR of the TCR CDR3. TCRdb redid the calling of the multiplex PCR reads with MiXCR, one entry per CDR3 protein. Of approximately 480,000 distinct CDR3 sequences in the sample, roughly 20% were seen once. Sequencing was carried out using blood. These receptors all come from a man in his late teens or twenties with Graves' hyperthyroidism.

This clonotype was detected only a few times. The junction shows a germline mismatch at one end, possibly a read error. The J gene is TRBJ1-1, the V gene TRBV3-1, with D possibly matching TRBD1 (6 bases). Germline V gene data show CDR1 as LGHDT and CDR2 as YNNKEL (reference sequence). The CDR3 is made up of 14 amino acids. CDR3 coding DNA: TGTGCCAGCAGCGAAGACCCAGGGGCCTTAGAGGCTTTCTTT. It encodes CASSEDPGALEAFF.

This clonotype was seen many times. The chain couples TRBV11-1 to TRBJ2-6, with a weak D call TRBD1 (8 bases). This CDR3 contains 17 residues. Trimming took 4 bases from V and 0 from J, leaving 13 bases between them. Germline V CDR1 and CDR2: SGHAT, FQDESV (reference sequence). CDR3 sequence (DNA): TGTGCCAGCAGCTCACAGGGGGGGTTCTCTGGGGCCAACGTCCTGACTTTC. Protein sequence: CASSSQGGFSGANVLTF.

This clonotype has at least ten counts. CDR3 region: CASSLQGTETQYF. The CDR3 region has the DNA TGTGCCAGCAGCTTACAGGGGACGGAGACCCAGTACTTC. This chain uses TRBV11-2 with TRBJ2-5; weak D call: TRBD1 (6 bases). This CDR3 spans 13 amino acids. CDR1 and CDR2 from the germline V gene are SGHAT and FQNNGV. Trimming pared 2 bases from V and 5 bases from J, leaving 9 bases between.

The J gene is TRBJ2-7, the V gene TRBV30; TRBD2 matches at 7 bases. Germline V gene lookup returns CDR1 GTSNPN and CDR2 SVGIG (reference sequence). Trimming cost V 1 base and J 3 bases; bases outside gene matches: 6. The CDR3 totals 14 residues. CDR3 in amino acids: CAWSALGLIYEQYF. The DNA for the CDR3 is TGTGCCTGGAGTGCCCTGGGACTAATCTACGAGCAGTACTTC.

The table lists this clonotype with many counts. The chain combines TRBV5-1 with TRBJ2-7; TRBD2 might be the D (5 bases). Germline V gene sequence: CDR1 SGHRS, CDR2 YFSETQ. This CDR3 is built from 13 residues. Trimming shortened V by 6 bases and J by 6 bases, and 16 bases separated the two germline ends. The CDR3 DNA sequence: TGCGCCAGCACCTTACGGACGGGGAGCGAGCAGTACTTC. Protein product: CASTLRTGSEQYF.

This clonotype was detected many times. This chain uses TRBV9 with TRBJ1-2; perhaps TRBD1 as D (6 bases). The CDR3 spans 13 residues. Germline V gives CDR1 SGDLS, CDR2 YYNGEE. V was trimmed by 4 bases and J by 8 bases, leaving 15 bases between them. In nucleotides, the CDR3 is TGTGCCAGCAGCATGTTGGGGGCGGAGGGCTACACCTTC. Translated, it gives CASSMLGAEGYTF.

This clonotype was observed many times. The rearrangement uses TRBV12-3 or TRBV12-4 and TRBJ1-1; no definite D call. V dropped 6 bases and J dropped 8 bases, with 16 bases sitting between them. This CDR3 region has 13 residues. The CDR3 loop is CASREAGGREAFF. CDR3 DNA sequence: TGTGCCAGCAGAGAAGCCGGAGGACGGGAAGCTTTCTTT.

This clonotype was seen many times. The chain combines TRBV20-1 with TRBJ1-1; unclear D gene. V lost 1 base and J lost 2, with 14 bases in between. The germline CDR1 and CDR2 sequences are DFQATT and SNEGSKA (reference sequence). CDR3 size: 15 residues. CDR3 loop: CSARGLGQTNTEAFF. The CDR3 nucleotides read TGCAGTGCTAGAGGTCTAGGGCAGACCAACACTGAAGCTTTCTTT.

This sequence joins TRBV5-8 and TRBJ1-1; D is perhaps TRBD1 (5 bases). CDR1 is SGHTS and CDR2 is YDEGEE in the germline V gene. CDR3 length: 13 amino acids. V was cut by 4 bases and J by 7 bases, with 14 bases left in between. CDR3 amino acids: CASSPWGVGEAFF. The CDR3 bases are TGTGCCAGCAGCCCCTGGGGGGTTGGTGAAGCTTTCTTT. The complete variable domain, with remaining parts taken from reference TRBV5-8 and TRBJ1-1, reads EAGVTQSPTHLIKTRGQQATLRCSPISGHTSVYWYQQALGLGLQFLLWYDEGEERNRGNFPPRFSGRQFPNYSSELNVNALELEDSALYLCASSPWGVGEAFFGQGTRLTVV.

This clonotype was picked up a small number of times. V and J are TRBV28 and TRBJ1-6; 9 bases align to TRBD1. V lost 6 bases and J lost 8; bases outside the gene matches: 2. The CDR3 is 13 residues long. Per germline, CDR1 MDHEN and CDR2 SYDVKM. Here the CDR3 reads CASRGTGHSPLHF. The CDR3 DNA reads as TGTGCCAGCAGGGGGACAGGGCATTCACCCCTCCACTTT.

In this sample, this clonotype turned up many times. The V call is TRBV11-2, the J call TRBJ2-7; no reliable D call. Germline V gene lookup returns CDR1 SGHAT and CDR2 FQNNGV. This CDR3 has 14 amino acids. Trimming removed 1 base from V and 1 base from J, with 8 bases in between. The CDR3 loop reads CASSLVGSSYEQYF. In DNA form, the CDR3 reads TGTGCCAGCAGCTTAGTGGGCAGTTCCTACGAGCAGTACTTC.

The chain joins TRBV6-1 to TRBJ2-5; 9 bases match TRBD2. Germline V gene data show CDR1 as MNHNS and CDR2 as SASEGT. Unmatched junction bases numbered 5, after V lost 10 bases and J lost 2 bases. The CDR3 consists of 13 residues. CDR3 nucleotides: TGTGCCACCAAGACTAGCGGTCAAGAGACCCAGTACTTC. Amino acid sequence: CATKTSGQETQYF.

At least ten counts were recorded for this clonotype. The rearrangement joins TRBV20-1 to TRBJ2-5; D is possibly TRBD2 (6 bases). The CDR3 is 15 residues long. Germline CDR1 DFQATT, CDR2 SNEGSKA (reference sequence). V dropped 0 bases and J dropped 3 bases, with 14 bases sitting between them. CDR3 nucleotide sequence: TGCAGTGCTAGAGAAGCCCGGGACTCCAAAGAGACCCAGTACTTC. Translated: CSAREARDSKETQYF.

This CDR3 reads CASANLEAASETQYF. DNA for the CDR3: TGTGCCAGCGCCAACCTAGAGGCAGCGTCAGAGACCCAGTACTTC. The J gene is TRBJ2-5, the V gene TRBV7-9; D remains ambiguous. Trimming stripped 8 bases from V and 4 bases from J, with 20 bases between. The CDR3 totals 15 residues. The germline gives CDR1 SEHNR, CDR2 FQNEAQ (reference sequence).